A single sample gave rise to the 28 T cell receptor beta chains below, sequenced in a study of control samples from healthy donors and cancer patients. This table comes from immunoSEQ multiplex PCR, and its TCRdb copy is limited to in-frame clones, with some not included. The repertoire includes over 65,000 clones, roughly 91% of them detected once, and 8.5% to 10% sits in the top ten. The sequenced material came from PBMCs. The receptors come from a woman in her 50s with colorectal cancer.

This sequence joins TRBV6-1 and TRBJ1-2, with 8 bases identical to TRBD1. Per the germline V gene, CDR1 is MNHNS and CDR2 is SASEGT. The ends lost 3 bases at V and 5 bases at J; junction bases unmatched: 5. The CDR3 contains 14 residues. In nucleotides, the CDR3 is TGTGCCAGCAGTGATGTGGACAGGGAATATGGCTACACCTTC. Translating gives CASSDVDREYGYTF.

The gene calls are TRBV10-3 and TRBJ1-6; D is uncertain. In germline, CDR1 is ENHRY, CDR2 SYGVKD. The V gene lost 7 bases and the J gene lost 0 bases, with 13 bases spanning the gap. The CDR3 extends over 16 amino acids. The CDR3 DNA reads TGTGCCATCACCAAGGACGCTAGCTCCTATAATTCACCCCTCCACTTT. Translation: CAITKDASSYNSPLHF.

The chain combines TRBV19 with TRBJ1-1; 9 bases line up with TRBD1. Germline CDR1 reads LNHDA; CDR2 reads SQIVND (reference sequence). The junction had 22 bases not matched to a gene; V was cut back by 8 bases and J by 9 bases. CDR3 length equals 17 residues. CDR3 amino acids: CASSNEQGASYSAKAFF. The CDR3 coding sequence is TGTGCCAGTTCGAACGAACAGGGGGCGAGCTATTCGGCTAAAGCTTTCTTT.

This chain connects TRBV19 to TRBJ2-1; TRBD2 aligns across 10 bases. The CDR3 has 15 residues. Germline CDR1 is LNHDA and CDR2 is SQIVND (reference sequence). J gave up 1 base and V 6 bases, and 3 bases lay outside the gene matches. The CDR3 region is CASRTAGGSYNEQFF. CDR3 DNA sequence: TGTGCCAGTAGGACAGCGGGGGGGTCCTACAATGAGCAGTTCTTC. Using reference TRBV19 and TRBJ2-1 for the parts outside the CDR3, the full variable domain is DGGITQSPKYLFRKEGQNVTLSCEQNLNHDAMYWYRQDPGQGLRLIYYSQIVNDFQKGDIAEGYSVSREKKESFPLTVTSAQKNPTAFYLCASRTAGGSYNEQFFGPGTRLTVL.

The chain couples TRBV4-3 to TRBJ1-3; D might be TRBD1 (5 bases). This CDR3 comprises 17 residues. V was clipped by 0 bases and J by 1 base, with 13 bases between them. The germline gives CDR1 LGHNA, CDR2 YSLEER. CDR3 nucleotide sequence: TGCGCCAGCAGCCAAGATCGGAAGGGGTATTCTGGAAACACCATATATTTT. It yields the protein CASSQDRKGYSGNTIYF.

This clone was counted a single time. The genes are TRBV7-9 and TRBJ2-2; maybe TRBD1 (6 bases). There are 14 residues in the CDR3. The germline V gene has CDR1 SEHNR and CDR2 FQNEAQ (reference sequence). V was pared by 4 bases and J by 0 bases, with 6 bases between. CDR3 in amino acids: CASSSGANTGELFF. The CDR3 bases are TGTGCCAGCAGCTCAGGGGCGAACACCGGGGAGCTGTTTTTT.

This clone was detected once. The V and J genes are TRBV19 and TRBJ1-2, with D maybe TRBD1 (5 bases). This CDR3 has 14 amino acids. Trimming shortened V by 6 bases and J by 7 bases, and 18 bases separated the two germline ends. Germline lookup yields CDR1 LNHDA and CDR2 SQIVND (reference sequence). The CDR3 sequence: CASRPVGGNAGYTF. The CDR3 DNA reads TGTGCCAGTAGACCTGTCGGGGGGAATGCTGGCTACACCTTC. Together with reference TRBV19 and TRBJ1-2, the CDR3 gives the full variable domain: DGGITQSPKYLFRKEGQNVTLSCEQNLNHDAMYWYRQDPGQGLRLIYYSQIVNDFQKGDIAEGYSVSREKKESFPLTVTSAQKNPTAFYLCASRPVGGNAGYTFGSGTRLTVV.

J is TRBJ1-5 and V is TRBV6-1; no clear D gene. Trimming shortened V by 2 bases and J by 6 bases, and 14 bases separated the two germline ends. Germline values: CDR1 MNHNS, CDR2 SASEGT. The CDR3 is 15 amino acids. Here the CDR3 DNA reads TGTGCCAGCAGTGAACGGGCAGGAACAATTCAGCCCCAGCATTTT. Translated: CASSERAGTIQPQHF.

This chain connects TRBV29-1 to TRBJ2-1, with D possibly TRBD2 on 5 matching bases. Per the germline V gene, CDR1 is SQVTM and CDR2 is ANQGSEA. Deletions cut 8 bases from V and 7 bases from J, with 12 bases between. The CDR3 spans 11 residues. CDR3 in amino acids: CSSARENEQFF. In DNA form, the CDR3 reads TGCAGCTCCGCTAGGGAGAATGAGCAGTTCTTC.

The rearrangement links TRBV15 to TRBJ1-1; a weak D match, TRBD1 (6 bases). V was cut by 3 bases and J by 7 bases, with 15 bases left in between. Per germline, CDR1 LNHNV and CDR2 YYDKDF (reference sequence). The CDR3 is made up of 14 amino acids. CDR3 coding DNA: TGTGCCACCAGCAGGGAACCACAGGGTTTTGAAGCTTTCTTT. It is translated as CATSREPQGFEAFF.

Of note for this clone: Other DNA sequences in the same sample also yield this CDR3. The chain recombines TRBV7-3 with TRBJ2-3; D not certain. Trimming pared 5 bases from V and 2 bases from J, leaving 11 bases between. The CDR3 length is 14 residues. Germline V gene data show CDR1 as SGHTA and CDR2 as FQGTGA. In DNA form, the CDR3 reads TGTGCCAGCAGCCTGACTGGGTCCACAGATACGCAGTATTTT. Amino acid sequence: CASSLTGSTDTQYF.

The chain employs TRBV6-5 and TRBJ2-2; 8 bases are a match to TRBD2. Germline CDR1 MNHEY, CDR2 SVGAGI. The V gene end was trimmed by 6 bases and the J gene end by 6 bases; junction bases not matched to a gene: 9. The CDR3 totals 15 residues. This CDR3 reads CASRKGGGLSGELFF. CDR3 nucleotides: TGTGCCAGCAGGAAGGGCGGGGGGCTATCCGGGGAGCTGTTTTTT.

The chain recombines TRBV19 with TRBJ1-2; D is unresolved. The length of the CDR3 is 11 residues. Germline loops: CDR1 LNHDA, CDR2 SQIVND (reference sequence). V was trimmed by 11 bases and J by 7 bases, leaving 14 bases between them. In DNA form, the CDR3 reads TGTGCCGGACGCACCGGGCTTGGCTACACCTTC. It yields the protein CAGRTGLGYTF.

The chain uses TRBV7-8 and TRBJ1-3; perhaps TRBD1 as D (6 bases). The V end lost 5 bases, the J end lost 0 bases, and 17 bases lay between the germline ends. Germline V gene data show CDR1 as SGHVS and CDR2 as FQNEAQ. The CDR3 has 17 residues. CDR3 DNA sequence: TGTGCCAGCAGCCCCCGCCCCCACAGGGTCTCTGGAAACACCATATATTTT. Residues: CASSPRPHRVSGNTIYF.

The V call is TRBV6-5, the J call TRBJ2-7, with D uncertain. Germline V gene sequence: CDR1 MNHEY, CDR2 SVGAGI. Trimming stripped 7 bases from V and 1 base from J, with 8 bases between. This CDR3 comprises 12 residues. The CDR3 sequence is CASISDSYEQYV. DNA for the CDR3: TGTGCCAGCATCTCGGATTCCTACGAGCAGTACGTC.

The chain links TRBV7-3 to TRBJ2-3; D may be TRBD2 (5 bases). The V end was cut by 1 base, the J end by 8 bases, with 7 bases between. The CDR3 has 12 amino acids. Germline values: CDR1 SGHTA, CDR2 FQGTGA. The CDR3 loop is CASSLMAGTQYF. The CDR3 DNA follows: TGTGCCAGCAGCTTAATGGCGGGTACGCAGTATTTT.

V and J are TRBV6-2 or TRBV6-3 and TRBJ2-3; D perhaps matches TRBD2 (6 bases). The V end was cut by 6 bases, the J end by 5 bases, with 12 bases between. CDR1 and CDR2 (germline): MNHEY, SVGEGT. The CDR3 is 13 residues long. CDR3 DNA sequence: TGTGCCAGCAGCGAGACGGGGGAAGATACGCAGTATTTT. This translates into CASSETGEDTQYF.

This chain connects TRBV5-8 to TRBJ1-6; TRBD1 matches at 7 bases. The CDR3 consists of 14 residues. The V gene end was trimmed by 0 bases and the J gene end by 7 bases; junction bases not matched to a gene: 1. Looked up from germline, CDR1 is SGHTS and CDR2 is YDEGEE. This chain's CDR3 is CASSLEGQNSPLHF. The CDR3 coding sequence is TGTGCCAGCAGCTTGGAGGGACAGAATTCACCCCTCCACTTT.

This clone was recorded once. The chain couples TRBV2 to TRBJ2-3; no clear D. Germline V gene data show CDR1 as SNHLY and CDR2 as FYNNEI. Trimming removed 4 bases from V and 3 bases from J, with 5 bases in between. CDR3 size: 12 residues. This CDR3 is CASSAETDTQYF. The CDR3 DNA reads TGTGCCAGCAGTGCGGAGACAGATACGCAGTATTTT. Full variable domain (outside the CDR3, taken from reference TRBV2 and TRBJ2-3): EPEVTQTPSHQVTQMGQEVILRCVPISNHLYFYWYRQILGQKVEFLVSFYNNEISEKSEIFDDQFSVERPDGSNFTLKIRSTKLEDSAMYFCASSAETDTQYFGPGTRLTVL.

This clone was counted once. V is TRBV19 and J is TRBJ1-1; D may be TRBD1 (6 bases). Per germline, CDR1 LNHDA and CDR2 SQIVND (reference sequence). V lost 3 bases and J lost 4, with 12 bases in between. The CDR3 sequence is 14 residues long. As DNA, the CDR3 is TGTGCCAGTAGTATTAAGGGGGAATCCACTGAAGCTTTCTTT. This codes for CASSIKGESTEAFF.

The rearrangement links TRBV7-9 to TRBJ2-1, with D unclear. V was pared by 5 bases and J by 9 bases, with 14 bases between. CDR3 length: 13 amino acids. Germline assignment: CDR1 SEHNR and CDR2 FQNEAQ (reference sequence). CDR3 DNA: TGTGCCAGCAGCGTACAAGGCCCACGTGAGCAGTTCTTC. Residues: CASSVQGPREQFF.

The chain links TRBV5-5 to TRBJ1-1, with 7 bases aligning to TRBD1. Germline trimming cut 4 bases from V and 4 bases from J; bases unmatched to any gene: 4. Looked up from germline, CDR1 is SGHKS and CDR2 is YYEKEE (reference sequence). The CDR3 is 13 amino acids. The CDR3 bases are TGTGCCAGCAGCATGACAGGGTCCACTGAAGCTTTCTTT. This gives the protein CASSMTGSTEAFF.

This clone was picked up one time. This chain links TRBV5-1 with TRBJ1-1, with no clear D. The CDR3 loop spans 15 amino acids. CDR1 is SGHRS, CDR2 YFSETQ, per germline. The germline V and J ends were trimmed by 0 bases and 0 bases, with 9 bases remaining between them. CDR3 coding DNA: TGCGCCAGCAGCTTGGATCGGGCGATGAACACTGAAGCTTTCTTT. Translation: CASSLDRAMNTEAFF. The full variable domain, completed using reference TRBV5-1 and TRBJ1-1, is KAGVTQTPRYLIKTRGQQVTLSCSPISGHRSVSWYQQTPGQGLQFLFEYFSETQRNKGNFPGRFSGRQFSNSRSEMNVSTLELGDSALYLCASSLDRAMNTEAFFGQGTRLTVV.

This chain's CDR3 is CATTGASGFYNEQFF. The CDR3 DNA follows: TGTGCCACCACTGGGGCTAGCGGCTTCTACAATGAGCAGTTCTTC. V is TRBV10-3 and J is TRBJ2-1, with TRBD2 matching 7 bases. The CDR3 contains 15 residues. Germline trimming cut 10 bases from V and 3 bases from J; bases unmatched to any gene: 12. Per germline, CDR1 ENHRY and CDR2 SYGVKD.

This chain connects TRBV7-3 to TRBJ2-2; TRBD1 matches at 10 bases. The trim removed 5 bases at V and 3 bases at J, leaving 3 bases unmatched. This CDR3 region has 15 residues. Germline CDR1 SGHTA, CDR2 FQGTGA. CDR3 region: CASSQGTGDTGELFF. In DNA, the CDR3 is TGTGCCAGCAGCCAGGGGACAGGGGACACCGGGGAGCTGTTTTTT.

This clone has a handful of counts. The chain links TRBV27 to TRBJ2-2; 7 nucleotides match TRBD2. The CDR3 spans 15 residues. Germline assignment: CDR1 MNHEY and CDR2 SMNVEV (reference sequence). V dropped 6 bases and J dropped 4; count of bases not matched to a gene: 8. CDR3 loop: CASRGGWARTGELFF. The CDR3 DNA is TGTGCCAGCAGGGGAGGGTGGGCGCGCACCGGGGAGCTGTTTTTT.

The chain employs TRBV12-3 or TRBV12-4 and TRBJ1-1; D gene unclear. Trimming shortened V by 5 bases and J by 1 base, and 8 bases separated the two germline ends. This CDR3 comprises 13 residues. The CDR3 spells CASSKDENTEAFF. The CDR3, as DNA: TGTGCCAGCAGTAAGGACGAGAACACTGAAGCTTTCTTT.

The gene calls are TRBV10-3 and TRBJ1-1; 9 bases are shared with TRBD1. V shed 6 bases, J shed 6 bases, and the junction held 5 bases outside the gene matches. This CDR3 region has 13 residues. Germline assignment: CDR1 ENHRY and CDR2 SYGVKD. In DNA, the CDR3 is TGTGCCATCAGCCCGGGACAGGGAGCTGAAGCTTTCTTT. It encodes CAISPGQGAEAFF.